This record looks at one T cell receptor beta chain sequence and its context. Antigen specificity is unknown. CDR1 and CDR2 from the germline V gene are SEHNR and FQNEAQ (reference sequence). The CDR3 spans 14 residues. V gave up 5 bases and J gave up 2 bases, with 11 bases separating them. This specimen belongs to a study of blood T cells in healthy people across ages. Study-wide results and limits: Unsorted PBMCs prevented conclusive naive versus antigen-experienced comparison.

Primed by a sample-barcoded 5' primer and a J-beta primer mix, a second PCR proceeded for about 6 to 11 cycles. Tags on each cDNA molecule came from a template-switch adaptor with 12 random nucleotides. Per-sample output comprised a minimum of 2.5 million paired-end reads containing CDR3. From the 5' RACE reads, TCRdb called clonotypes with MiXCR, one entry per CDR3 protein. The sample has about 570,000 distinct CDR3 sequences; 27% are singletons. The sample comprised blood. This clonotype originated in a woman in her sixties or seventies in good health. The chain recombines TRBV7-9 with TRBJ2-3; D is unclear. The CDR3 DNA follows: TGTGCCAGCAGCCCCTCGCCTCCCACAGATACGCAGTATTTT. Translated, it gives CASSPSPPTDTQYF.